Relative to its sample, the clone carrying this T cell receptor (beta chain) is medium-sized. Its antigen is not identified. The data stem from a study of T and B cells in COVID-19 patients. The study, taken as a whole, reports: At recovery TRB diversity and richness exceeded healthy donors, after highly clonal active COVID-19 repertoires. In COVID-19 patients, T cell receptor beta variable and joining gene use was reportedly strongly skewed. Symptomatic-phase blood samples from mildly ill patients and early samples from severe cases were scarce. The recovered cohort had roughly 2,400 exclusive TCR clusters, including 31 low generation probability clusters.

Each TRB amplification used roughly 240-550 ng of genomic DNA from blood. TRB rearrangements were amplified by multiplex PCR with BIOMED2 TRB-A/B primers. TCRdb re-called the multiplex PCR reads through MiXCR, storing one row per CDR3 protein. Here the sample spans around 5,400 distinct CDR3 sequences, around a quarter being singletons. The CDR3 runs to 13 residues. CDR1 is KGHSH and CDR2 is LQKENI in the germline V gene. Trimming took 5 bases from V and 4 from J, leaving 10 bases between them. The sequenced material came from blood. The clonotype comes from a human donor with active COVID-19. The chain uses TRBV18 and TRBJ2-3; no firm D call. The CDR3 nucleotides are TGTGCCAGCTCATCCCTTAGGGCAGATACGCAGTATTTT. It is translated as CASSSLRADTQYF. The variable domain in full, completed from reference TRBV18 and TRBJ2-3, reads NAGVMQNPRHLVRRRGQEARLRCSPMKGHSHVYWYRQLPEEGLKFMVYLQKENIIDESGMPKERFSAEFPKEGPSILRIQQVVRGDSAAYFCASSSLRADTQYFGPGTRLTVL.